A selection of T cell receptor beta chains follows, all from one sample in a study of blood T cell repertoires in COVID-19. Using immunoSEQ multiplex PCR, the repertoire was profiled, and TCRdb retains in-frame clones only, with some absent. The sample holds about 130,000 clones, 81% seen once. Sequencing was done on a sample of peripheral blood. These receptors all come from an older woman with active or convalescent COVID-19. Both conserved end residues are part of each CDR3.

V gene	J gene	CDR3 protein
TRBV2	TRBJ1-2	CASIITQGRQVGYTF
TRBV4-3	TRBJ2-5	CASSQALPGEGYKETQYF
TRBV6-5	TRBJ2-7	CASRRLAGVYEQYF
TRBV3-1/TRBV3-2	TRBJ2-5	CASSQDWASGETQYF
TRBV2	TRBJ1-1	CASSGQGNTEAFF
TRBV7-3	TRBJ2-7	CASSLRSGGSYEQYF
TRBV28	TRBJ1-1	CASTPLPGQGNTEAFF
TRBV2	TRBJ2-1	CASNGLASGEQFF
TRBV28	TRBJ1-2	CASSPYGQGGSYGYTF
TRBV7-8	TRBJ2-5	CASNSLGGGLETQYF
TRBV18	TRBJ2-2	CASSPAGLNTGELFF
TRBV19	TRBJ2-1	CASSPTLGEQFF
TRBV28	TRBJ1-1	CASRRGGVTEAFF
TRBV28	TRBJ1-1	CASSDRAMNTEAFF
TRBV4-1	TRBJ1-1	CASSQDRETGGAFF
TRBV11-3	TRBJ2-7	CASSSIRPHRERSGRREQYF
TRBV6-2/TRBV6-3	TRBJ1-5	CASSSTGGNQPQHF
TRBV4-1	TRBJ2-2	CASSLGLVRGELFF
TRBV28	TRBJ2-2	CASSPMTGGNTGELFF
TRBV28	TRBJ2-3	CASCLVTGVSTQYF
TRBV2	TRBJ1-3	CASRDRGPGNTIYF
TRBV18	TRBJ2-3	CASSRRLAGGTDTQYF